Listed here are 23 T cell receptor beta chains from one sample, sequenced in a study of PD-1 blockade in classical Hodgkin lymphoma. TCRdb's copy holds only in-frame clones and misses some; the assay was immunoSEQ multiplex PCR. The sample lists tens of thousands of clones; roughly 87% were seen once. Time point in this sample: cycle 4 day 1 (C4D1), after more than 5 weeks of nivolumab. Every patient was affected by relapse after autologous stem cell transplantation, while exposure to brentuximab vedotin was not uniform. This material consisted of peripheral blood mononuclear cells (PBMCs), taken before the fourth cycle of nivolumab. These receptors were taken from a human donor with classical Hodgkin lymphoma.

The chain has TRBV19 and TRBJ1-5; possible D gene TRBD1, 5 bases. Germline CDR1 LNHDA, CDR2 SQIVND (reference sequence). The CDR3 length is 15 residues. Trimming took 5 bases from V and 4 from J, leaving 15 bases between them. The CDR3 reads CASSPRDGHNQPQHF. CDR3 nucleotides: TGTGCCAGTAGTCCTCGGGACGGACATAATCAGCCCCAGCATTTT.

This chain uses TRBV6-5 with TRBJ1-3, with no clear D. Trimming stripped 6 bases from V and 5 bases from J, with 14 bases between. The CDR3 loop spans 14 amino acids. Per germline, CDR1 MNHEY and CDR2 SVGAGI. The CDR3, as DNA: TGTGCCAGCAGAGGCTACCCGGGGAGAAACACCATATATTTT. Translated: CASRGYPGRNTIYF.

Details on this clone: Other nucleotide sequences from this sample produce the same CDR3. The chain carries TRBV5-1 and TRBJ1-1, with D unresolved. Germline V gene lookup returns CDR1 SGHRS and CDR2 YFSETQ. The V gene lost 1 base and the J gene lost 1 base, with 5 bases spanning the gap. The CDR3 sequence is 13 residues long. The CDR3 loop is CASSLQENTEAFF. In DNA, the CDR3 is TGCGCCAGCAGCTTGCAGGAGAACACTGAAGCTTTCTTT.

The chain employs TRBV6-6 and TRBJ1-4, with D tentatively TRBD1 (5 bases). This CDR3 has 15 amino acids. The germline V and J ends were trimmed by 5 bases and 7 bases, with 17 bases remaining between them. The germline gives CDR1 MNHNY, CDR2 SVGAGI (reference sequence). CDR3 protein: CASSGPRATREKLFF. CDR3 nucleotide sequence: TGTGCCAGCAGTGGGCCCAGGGCAACTCGTGAAAAACTGTTTTTT.

The CDR3 sequence is CASATDTHQPQHF. Written as DNA, the CDR3 is TGCGCCAGTGCCACAGATACCCATCAGCCCCAGCATTTT. V is TRBV5-1 and J is TRBJ1-5; no clear D gene. CDR3 size: 13 residues. V lost 8 bases and J lost 5, with 14 bases in between. From germline, CDR1 is SGHRS and CDR2 YFSETQ.

The V call is TRBV15, the J call TRBJ2-1; the D is unclear. Germline loops: CDR1 LNHNV, CDR2 YYDKDF (reference sequence). Trimming pared 6 bases from V and 0 bases from J, leaving 15 bases between. The CDR3 is 16 amino acids. As DNA, the CDR3 is TGTGCCACCAGTAGCCTGAGTATGAGCTCCTACAATGAGCAGTTCTTC. Protein: CATSSLSMSSYNEQFF.

This clone has just a few counts. CDR3 in amino acids: CASSSVRGSNQPQHF. Written as DNA, the CDR3 is TGTGCCAGTAGTAGTGTCAGGGGGAGCAATCAGCCCCAGCATTTT. The gene calls are TRBV19 and TRBJ1-5; 7 nucleotides agree with TRBD1. The CDR3 spans 15 residues. Germline V gene data show CDR1 as LNHDA and CDR2 as SQIVND (reference sequence). With 4 bases clipped from V and 1 base from J, the junction kept 4 bases outside the gene matches.

The V call is TRBV5-1, the J call TRBJ2-7, with D tentatively TRBD1 (5 bases). Germline V lookup: CDR1 SGHRS, CDR2 YFSETQ. The CDR3 is 14 residues long. With 0 bases removed from V and 2 bases from J, the gap between germline ends came to 9 bases. DNA of the CDR3: TGCGCCAGCAGCTTGGAACAGGCTACCTACGAGCAGTACTTC. It is translated as CASSLEQATYEQYF.

This clone came up a few times. The chain joins TRBV9 to TRBJ1-1; perhaps TRBD1 as D (5 bases). The germline V gene encodes CDR1 SGDLS and CDR2 YYNGEE. The CDR3 has 13 amino acids. Trimming took off 5 bases at V and 7 bases at J, with 15 bases between the two ends. Written as DNA, the CDR3 is TGTGCCAGCAGGGGGGAACAGGCCTTTGAAGCTTTCTTT. Protein sequence: CASRGEQAFEAFF. The entire variable domain, with the rest obtained from reference TRBV9 and TRBJ1-1, is as follows: DSGVTQTPKHLITATGQRVTLRCSPRSGDLSVYWYQQSLDQGLQFLIQYYNGEERAKGNILERFSAQQFPDLHSELNLSSLELGDSALYFCASRGEQAFEAFFGQGTRLTVV.

The gene calls are TRBV5-1 and TRBJ1-1; 8 bases are shared with TRBD1. The germline V gene encodes CDR1 SGHRS and CDR2 YFSETQ. Trimming cost V 4 bases and J 5 bases; bases outside gene matches: 13. The CDR3 runs 16 residues. The CDR3 sequence: CASSGDRGGGRTEAFF. The CDR3 DNA follows: TGCGCCAGCAGCGGTGACAGGGGAGGGGGGAGGACTGAAGCTTTCTTT.

The V call is TRBV28, the J call TRBJ1-2; 8 bases line up with TRBD1. The germline V gene encodes CDR1 MDHEN and CDR2 SYDVKM. This CDR3 is built from 16 residues. J lost 3 bases, V lost 5 bases, and 11 bases had no gene match. CDR3 bases: TGTGCCAGCAGTCCCTCCCGCAGGGGGCAGGACTATGGCTACACCTTC. This sequence encodes CASSPSRRGQDYGYTF.

The chain recombines TRBV19 with TRBJ1-1; weak D call: TRBD1 (6 bases). The V gene lost 6 bases and the J gene lost 5 bases, with 19 bases spanning the gap. CDR1 is LNHDA and CDR2 is SQIVND in the germline V gene (reference sequence). This CDR3 spans 15 amino acids. The CDR3 loop reads CASRWGAHLDTEAFF. CDR3 sequence (DNA): TGTGCCAGTAGATGGGGGGCCCACTTGGATACTGAAGCTTTCTTT. The full variable domain, completed using reference TRBV19 and TRBJ1-1, is DGGITQSPKYLFRKEGQNVTLSCEQNLNHDAMYWYRQDPGQGLRLIYYSQIVNDFQKGDIAEGYSVSREKKESFPLTVTSAQKNPTAFYLCASRWGAHLDTEAFFGQGTRLTVV.

V and J are TRBV5-1 and TRBJ2-7, with a possible D match to TRBD2 (6 bases). V lost 3 bases to trimming and J lost 7 bases, with 17 bases between them. The length of the CDR3 is 14 residues. Germline assignment: CDR1 SGHRS and CDR2 YFSETQ. The CDR3 coding sequence is TGCGCCAGCAGCTCGATGGGACTCCCGGGGGAGCAGTACTTC. This gives the protein CASSSMGLPGEQYF.

This chain links TRBV6-5 with TRBJ1-2; 7 nucleotides match TRBD1. The CDR3 contains 13 residues. Per the germline V gene, CDR1 is MNHEY and CDR2 is SVGAGI. After removal of 2 bases from V and 5 bases from J, the junction contained 2 bases not matched to a gene. Here the CDR3 DNA reads TGTGCCAGCAGTTACGGACAGGATTATGGCTACACCTTC. It yields the protein CASSYGQDYGYTF.

The chain combines TRBV29-1 with TRBJ1-1; D is uncertain. Germline loops: CDR1 SQVTM, CDR2 ANQGSEA. V lost 6 bases and J lost 7, with 18 bases in between. CDR3 length equals 13 residues. For the CDR3, the DNA is TGCAGCGTCGATGTCCCCCAACAGAATGAAGCTTTCTTT. Translated, it gives CSVDVPQQNEAFF.

The CDR3 region has the DNA TGTGCCAGCAGTGGGGCCGGGCAGTTAAACTCACCCCTCCACTTT. It specifies CASSGAGQLNSPLHF. The chain carries TRBV2 and TRBJ1-6, with no clear D. This CDR3 contains 15 residues. Trimming stripped 4 bases from V and 10 bases from J, with 17 bases between. The germline gives CDR1 SNHLY, CDR2 FYNNEI.

The chain couples TRBV5-1 to TRBJ1-1; tentative D call: TRBD1 (5 bases). The CDR3 has 15 residues. Trimming stripped 0 bases from V and 3 bases from J, with 12 bases between. Looked up from germline, CDR1 is SGHRS and CDR2 is YFSETQ. The DNA for the CDR3 is TGCGCCAGCAGCTTGGGGATGGGGCCGGACACTGAAGCTTTCTTT. It translates to CASSLGMGPDTEAFF.

This rearrangement joins TRBV11-3 to TRBJ2-3; TRBD2 agrees at 7 bases. Germline values: CDR1 SGHNT, CDR2 YENEEA. V lost 8 bases and J lost 5; bases outside the gene matches: 16. The CDR3 contains 16 residues. The CDR3 coding sequence is TGTGCCAGCGGCGACCCGAGCGGGGAAGAGGGAGATACGCAGTATTTT. Translated: CASGDPSGEEGDTQYF.

The V call is TRBV5-1, the J call TRBJ1-1, with 7 bases fitting TRBD1. Unmatched junction bases numbered 8, after V lost 2 bases and J lost 1 base. CDR1 and CDR2 from the germline V gene are SGHRS and YFSETQ. The CDR3 runs 16 residues. DNA for the CDR3: TGCGCCAGCAGCTTACTGACAGGGACGGGGAACACTGAAGCTTTCTTT. It encodes CASSLLTGTGNTEAFF.

The chain carries TRBV30 and TRBJ1-4, with D tentatively TRBD1 (5 bases). Trimming shortened V by 2 bases and J by 7 bases, and 26 bases separated the two germline ends. The V gene's germline CDR1 is GTSNPN and CDR2 SVGIG (reference sequence). The length of the CDR3 is 18 residues. The CDR3 spells CAWSKPGPRPKGGEKLFF. CDR3 in DNA: TGTGCCTGGAGTAAGCCGGGACCACGGCCCAAAGGCGGTGAAAAACTGTTTTTT.

There are a few counts of this clone. A junction boundary mismatches the germline segment, possibly from a read error. V usage is TRBV25-1 and J usage is TRBJ1-2, with D perhaps matching TRBD1 (6 bases). The CDR3 runs 13 residues. Germline loops: CDR1 MGHDK, CDR2 SYGVNS. The CDR3 protein is CASSDDRSYAYTF. CDR3 nucleotide sequence: TGTGCCAGCAGTGACGACAGGTCCTATGCCTACACCTTC.

V and J are TRBV5-8 and TRBJ2-1; D could derive from TRBD1 or TRBD2 (5 bases each). The CDR3 runs 12 residues. CDR1 is SGHTS, CDR2 YDEGEE, per germline. Trimming took off 5 bases at V and 6 bases at J, with 9 bases between the two ends. The CDR3 reads CASSGTGNEQFF. For the CDR3, the DNA is TGTGCCAGCAGTGGGACCGGCAATGAGCAGTTCTTC.

The chain couples TRBV5-6 to TRBJ1-6; D not certain. CDR1 SGHDT and CDR2 YYEEEE come from the germline V gene. Trimming cost V 2 bases and J 7 bases, with 1 base left between them. CDR3 length equals 11 residues. The chain's CDR3 is CASSFNSPLHF. The CDR3 nucleotides are TGTGCCAGCAGCTTCAATTCACCCCTCCACTTT. Using reference TRBV5-6 and TRBJ1-6 for the parts outside the CDR3, the full variable domain is DAGVTQSPTHLIKTRGQQVTLRCSPKSGHDTVSWYQQALGQGPQFIFQYYEEEERQRGNFPDRFSGHQFPNYSSELNVNALLLGDSALYLCASSFNSPLHFGNGTRLTVT.